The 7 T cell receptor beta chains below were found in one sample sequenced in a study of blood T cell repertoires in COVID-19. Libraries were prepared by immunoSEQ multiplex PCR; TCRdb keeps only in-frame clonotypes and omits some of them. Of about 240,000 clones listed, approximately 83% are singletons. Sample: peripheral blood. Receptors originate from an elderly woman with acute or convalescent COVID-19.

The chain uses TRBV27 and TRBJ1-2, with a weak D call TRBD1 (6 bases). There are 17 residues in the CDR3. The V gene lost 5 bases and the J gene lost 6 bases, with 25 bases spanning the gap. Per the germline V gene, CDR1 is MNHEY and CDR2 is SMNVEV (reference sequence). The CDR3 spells CASSPTATRQGINGYTF. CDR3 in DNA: TGTGCCAGCAGTCCTACCGCCACGCGGCAGGGGATAAATGGCTACACCTTC.

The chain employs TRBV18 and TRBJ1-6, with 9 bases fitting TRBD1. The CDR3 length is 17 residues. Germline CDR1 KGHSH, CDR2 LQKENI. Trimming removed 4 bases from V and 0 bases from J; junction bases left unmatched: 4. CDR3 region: CASSQQGASSYNSPLHF. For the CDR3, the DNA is TGTGCCAGCTCACAACAGGGGGCTAGCTCCTATAATTCACCCCTCCACTTT.

CDR3: CASSVRGGLGNEQFF. The CDR3 DNA reads TGTGCCAGCAGTGTACGGGGGGGCCTGGGCAATGAGCAGTTCTTC. The rearrangement uses TRBV2 and TRBJ2-1; 8 nucleotides line up with TRBD2. This CDR3 is built from 15 residues. Germline CDR1 is SNHLY and CDR2 is FYNNEI. The trim removed 4 bases at V and 6 bases at J, leaving 8 bases unmatched.

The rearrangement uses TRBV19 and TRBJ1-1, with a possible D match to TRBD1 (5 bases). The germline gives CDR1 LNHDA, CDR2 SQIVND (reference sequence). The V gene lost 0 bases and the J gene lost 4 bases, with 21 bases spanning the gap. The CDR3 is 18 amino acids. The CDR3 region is CASSIEPSLIGRGTEAFF. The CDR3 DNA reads TGTGCCAGTAGTATAGAACCGTCCCTTATCGGAAGGGGCACTGAAGCTTTCTTT.

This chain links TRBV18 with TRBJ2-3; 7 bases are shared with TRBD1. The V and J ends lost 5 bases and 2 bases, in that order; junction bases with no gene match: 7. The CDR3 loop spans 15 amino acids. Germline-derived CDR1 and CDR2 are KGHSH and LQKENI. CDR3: CASSSNRGSTDTQYF. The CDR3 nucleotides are TGTGCCAGCTCAAGCAACAGGGGTTCCACAGATACGCAGTATTTT.

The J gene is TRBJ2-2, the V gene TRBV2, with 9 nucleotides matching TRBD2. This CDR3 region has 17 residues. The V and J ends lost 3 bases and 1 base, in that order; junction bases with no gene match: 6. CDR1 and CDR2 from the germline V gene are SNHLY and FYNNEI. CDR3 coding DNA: TGTGCCAGCAGTGACGGGCTAGCGGGGATGAACACCGGGGAGCTGTTTTTT. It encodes CASSDGLAGMNTGELFF.

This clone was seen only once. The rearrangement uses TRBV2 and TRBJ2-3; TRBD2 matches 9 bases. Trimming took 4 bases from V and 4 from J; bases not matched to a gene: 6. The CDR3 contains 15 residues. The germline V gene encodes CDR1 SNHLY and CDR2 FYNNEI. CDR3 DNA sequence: TGTGCCAGCAGTGTCCCGGCGGGGGGGCCAGATACGCAGTATTTT. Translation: CASSVPAGGPDTQYF.